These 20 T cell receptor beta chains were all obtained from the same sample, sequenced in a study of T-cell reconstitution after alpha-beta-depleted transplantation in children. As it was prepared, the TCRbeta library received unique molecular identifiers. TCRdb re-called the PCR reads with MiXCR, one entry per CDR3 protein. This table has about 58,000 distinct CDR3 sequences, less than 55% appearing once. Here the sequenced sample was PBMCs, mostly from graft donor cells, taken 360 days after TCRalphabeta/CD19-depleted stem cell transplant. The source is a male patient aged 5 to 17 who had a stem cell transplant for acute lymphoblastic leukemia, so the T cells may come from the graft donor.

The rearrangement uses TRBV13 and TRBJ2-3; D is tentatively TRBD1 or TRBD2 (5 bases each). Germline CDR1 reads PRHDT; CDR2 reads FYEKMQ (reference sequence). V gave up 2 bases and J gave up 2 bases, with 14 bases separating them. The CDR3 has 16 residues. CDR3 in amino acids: CASSLTLGDPTDTQYF. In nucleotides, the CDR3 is TGTGCCAGCAGCTTAACTCTGGGGGATCCCACAGATACGCAGTATTTT.

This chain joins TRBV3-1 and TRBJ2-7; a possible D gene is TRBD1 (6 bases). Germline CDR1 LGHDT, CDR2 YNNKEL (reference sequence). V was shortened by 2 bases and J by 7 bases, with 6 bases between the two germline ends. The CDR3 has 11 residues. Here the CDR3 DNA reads TGTGCCAGCAGCCAACAGGGGGAGCAGTACTTC. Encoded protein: CASSQQGEQYF.

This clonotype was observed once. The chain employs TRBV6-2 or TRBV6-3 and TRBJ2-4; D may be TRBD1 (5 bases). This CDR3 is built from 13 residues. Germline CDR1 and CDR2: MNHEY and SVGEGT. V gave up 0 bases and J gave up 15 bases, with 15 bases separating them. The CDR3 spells CASSYSPSRAGYF. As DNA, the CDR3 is TGTGCCAGCAGTTACTCCCCAAGCAGGGCTGGGTACTTC.

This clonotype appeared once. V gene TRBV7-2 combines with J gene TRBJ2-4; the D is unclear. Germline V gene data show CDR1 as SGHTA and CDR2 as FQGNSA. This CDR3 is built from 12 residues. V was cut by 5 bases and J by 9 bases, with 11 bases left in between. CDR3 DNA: TGTGCCAGCAGCGCCCACCGTAGCATTCAGTACTTC. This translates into CASSAHRSIQYF.

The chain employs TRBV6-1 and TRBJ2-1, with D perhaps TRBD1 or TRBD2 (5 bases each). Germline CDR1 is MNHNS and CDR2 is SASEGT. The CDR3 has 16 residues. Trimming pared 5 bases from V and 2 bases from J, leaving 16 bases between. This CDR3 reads CASSPSWDAPYNEQFF. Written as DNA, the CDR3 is TGTGCCAGCAGTCCCTCTTGGGACGCCCCCTACAATGAGCAGTTCTTC.

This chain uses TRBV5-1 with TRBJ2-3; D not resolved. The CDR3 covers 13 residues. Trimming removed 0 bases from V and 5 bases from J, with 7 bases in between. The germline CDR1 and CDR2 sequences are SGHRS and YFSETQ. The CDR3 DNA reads TGCGCCAGCAGCTTGGGGTCAAGAGATACGCAGTATTTT. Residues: CASSLGSRDTQYF.

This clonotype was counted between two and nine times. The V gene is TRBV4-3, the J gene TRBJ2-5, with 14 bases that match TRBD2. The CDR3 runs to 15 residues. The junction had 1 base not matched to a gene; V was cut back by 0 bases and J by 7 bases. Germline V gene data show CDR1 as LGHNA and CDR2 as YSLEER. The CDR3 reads CASSQEGTSGGTQYF. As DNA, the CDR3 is TGCGCCAGCAGCCAAGAGGGGACTAGCGGGGGGACCCAGTACTTC.

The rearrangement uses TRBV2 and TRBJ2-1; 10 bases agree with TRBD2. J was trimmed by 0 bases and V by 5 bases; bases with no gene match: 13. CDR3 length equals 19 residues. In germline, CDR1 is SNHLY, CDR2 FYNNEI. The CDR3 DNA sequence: TGTGCCAGCAGTTTAGGGTCGACTAGCGGGTACTCCTCCTACAATGAGCAGTTCTTC. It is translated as CASSLGSTSGYSSYNEQFF.

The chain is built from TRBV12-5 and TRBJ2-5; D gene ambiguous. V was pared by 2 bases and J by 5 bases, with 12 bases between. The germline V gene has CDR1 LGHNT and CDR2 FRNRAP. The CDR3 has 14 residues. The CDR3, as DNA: TGTGCTAGTGGTTTGAGCGCCGGACGGGAGACCCAGTACTTC. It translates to CASGLSAGRETQYF. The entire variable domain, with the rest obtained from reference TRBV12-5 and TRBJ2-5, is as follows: DARVTQTPRHKVTEMGQEVTMRCQPILGHNTVFWYRQTMMQGLELLAYFRNRAPLDDSGMPKDRFSAEMPDATLATLKIQPSEPRDSAVYFCASGLSAGRETQYFGPGTRLLVL.

Here the CDR3 reads CATSETGQNTEAFF. CDR3 coding DNA: TGTGCCACCAGTGAGACCGGACAGAACACTGAAGCTTTCTTT. The chain couples TRBV24-1 to TRBJ1-1, with D possibly matching TRBD1 (5 bases). The V gene lost 4 bases and the J gene lost 1 base, with 9 bases spanning the gap. The CDR3 contains 14 residues. CDR1 is KGHDR, CDR2 SFDVKD, per germline.

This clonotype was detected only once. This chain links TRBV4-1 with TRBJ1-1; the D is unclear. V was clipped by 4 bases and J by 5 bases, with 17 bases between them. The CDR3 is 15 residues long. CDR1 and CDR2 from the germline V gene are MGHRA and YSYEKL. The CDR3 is CASSLSPRGYTEAFF. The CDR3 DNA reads TGCGCCAGCAGCCTCTCTCCGCGGGGATATACTGAAGCTTTCTTT.

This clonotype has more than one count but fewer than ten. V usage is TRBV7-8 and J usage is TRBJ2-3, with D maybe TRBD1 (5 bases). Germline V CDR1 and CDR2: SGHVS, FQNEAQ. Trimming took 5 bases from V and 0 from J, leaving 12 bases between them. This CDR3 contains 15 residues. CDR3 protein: CASSPTAGSTDTQYF. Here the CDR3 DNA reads TGTGCCAGCAGCCCAACGGCAGGGAGCACAGATACGCAGTATTTT.

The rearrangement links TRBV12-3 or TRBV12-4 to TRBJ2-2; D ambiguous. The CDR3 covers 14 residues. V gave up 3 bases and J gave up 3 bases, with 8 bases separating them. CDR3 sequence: CASSFTWYTGELFF. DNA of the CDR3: TGTGCCAGCAGTTTTACGTGGTACACCGGGGAGCTGTTTTTT.

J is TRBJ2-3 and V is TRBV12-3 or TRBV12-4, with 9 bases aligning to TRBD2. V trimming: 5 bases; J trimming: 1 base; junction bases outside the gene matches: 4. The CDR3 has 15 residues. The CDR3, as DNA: TGTGCCAGCAGTAGTAGCGGGAGTGGCACAGATACGCAGTATTTT. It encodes CASSSSGSGTDTQYF.

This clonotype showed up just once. The CDR3 loop reads CASSSGGRSYEQYF. Here the CDR3 DNA reads TGTGCCAGCAGCTCGGGGGGCCGGAGCTACGAGCAGTACTTC. The chain carries TRBV6-1 and TRBJ2-7; possible D gene TRBD2, 7 bases. V shed 6 bases and J shed 3 bases, with 15 bases lying between them. CDR1 MNHNS and CDR2 SASEGT come from the germline V gene. The CDR3 is 14 residues long.

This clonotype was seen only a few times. The CDR3 region is CSASSSGGSGANVLTF. The CDR3 coding sequence is TGCAGTGCGAGCTCTAGCGGGGGTTCTGGGGCCAACGTCCTGACTTTC. The rearrangement links TRBV20-1 to TRBJ2-6; 10 nucleotides align to TRBD2. V lost 6 bases to trimming and J lost 1 base; unmatched junction nucleotides: 6. The germline gives CDR1 DFQATT, CDR2 SNEGSKA (reference sequence). There are 16 residues in the CDR3.

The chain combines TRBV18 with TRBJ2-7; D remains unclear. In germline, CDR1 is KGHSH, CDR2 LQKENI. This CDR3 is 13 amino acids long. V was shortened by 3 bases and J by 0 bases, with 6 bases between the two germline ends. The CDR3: CASSPSTSYEQYF. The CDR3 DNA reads TGTGCCAGCTCACCTTCAACCTCCTACGAGCAGTACTTC.

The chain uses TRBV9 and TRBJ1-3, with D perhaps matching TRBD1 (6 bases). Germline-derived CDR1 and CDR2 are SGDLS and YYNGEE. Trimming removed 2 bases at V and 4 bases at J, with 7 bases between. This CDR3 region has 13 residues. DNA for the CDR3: TGTGCCAGCAGCGTGGACAGAGGAAACACCATATATTTT. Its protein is CASSVDRGNTIYF. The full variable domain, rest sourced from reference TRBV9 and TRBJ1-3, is DSGVTQTPKHLITATGQRVTLRCSPRSGDLSVYWYQQSLDQGLQFLIQYYNGEERAKGNILERFSAQQFPDLHSELNLSSLELGDSALYFCASSVDRGNTIYFGEGSWLTVV.

The CDR3 here is CASSSPVIGDTQYF. The CDR3 DNA reads as TGTGCCAGCAGCTCCCCGGTCATAGGAGATACGCAGTATTTT. This chain links TRBV7-9 with TRBJ2-3; D not certain. The CDR3 totals 14 residues. Germline CDR1 SEHNR, CDR2 FQNEAQ (reference sequence). Trimming shortened V by 4 bases and J by 5 bases, and 13 bases separated the two germline ends.

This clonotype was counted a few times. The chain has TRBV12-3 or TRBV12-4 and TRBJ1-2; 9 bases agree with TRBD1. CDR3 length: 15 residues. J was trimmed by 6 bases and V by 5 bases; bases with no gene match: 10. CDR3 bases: TGTGCCAGCAGTGGGGGTAGACAGGGGGTCCATGGCTACACCTTC. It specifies CASSGGRQGVHGYTF.